The present entry profiles one T cell receptor (beta chain) with its context. A second PCR, run for about 7 to 11 cycles, used a sample-barcoded 5' primer plus a J-beta primer mix. TCRdb redid the calling of the 5' RACE reads with MiXCR, one entry per CDR3 protein. The sample lists 1.5 million to 2 million distinct CDR3 sequences, 35% to 50% occurring once. Approximately 9.4 milliliters was the volume of peripheral blood drawn from each donor. Trimming cost V 6 bases and J 0 bases; bases outside gene matches: 4. Germline values: CDR1 MNHEY, CDR2 SVGEGT. CDR3 size: 17 residues. The sample comes from a study of blood T cells in healthy people across ages.

Sample: blood. V and J are TRBV6-2 or TRBV6-3 and TRBJ2-1; 14 nucleotides line up with TRBD2. The sequence was collected from a human donor in good health. CDR3 sequence: CASSGLAGGDSYNEQFF. DNA for the CDR3: TGTGCCAGCAGCGGACTAGCGGGGGGCGACTCCTACAATGAGCAGTTCTTC.